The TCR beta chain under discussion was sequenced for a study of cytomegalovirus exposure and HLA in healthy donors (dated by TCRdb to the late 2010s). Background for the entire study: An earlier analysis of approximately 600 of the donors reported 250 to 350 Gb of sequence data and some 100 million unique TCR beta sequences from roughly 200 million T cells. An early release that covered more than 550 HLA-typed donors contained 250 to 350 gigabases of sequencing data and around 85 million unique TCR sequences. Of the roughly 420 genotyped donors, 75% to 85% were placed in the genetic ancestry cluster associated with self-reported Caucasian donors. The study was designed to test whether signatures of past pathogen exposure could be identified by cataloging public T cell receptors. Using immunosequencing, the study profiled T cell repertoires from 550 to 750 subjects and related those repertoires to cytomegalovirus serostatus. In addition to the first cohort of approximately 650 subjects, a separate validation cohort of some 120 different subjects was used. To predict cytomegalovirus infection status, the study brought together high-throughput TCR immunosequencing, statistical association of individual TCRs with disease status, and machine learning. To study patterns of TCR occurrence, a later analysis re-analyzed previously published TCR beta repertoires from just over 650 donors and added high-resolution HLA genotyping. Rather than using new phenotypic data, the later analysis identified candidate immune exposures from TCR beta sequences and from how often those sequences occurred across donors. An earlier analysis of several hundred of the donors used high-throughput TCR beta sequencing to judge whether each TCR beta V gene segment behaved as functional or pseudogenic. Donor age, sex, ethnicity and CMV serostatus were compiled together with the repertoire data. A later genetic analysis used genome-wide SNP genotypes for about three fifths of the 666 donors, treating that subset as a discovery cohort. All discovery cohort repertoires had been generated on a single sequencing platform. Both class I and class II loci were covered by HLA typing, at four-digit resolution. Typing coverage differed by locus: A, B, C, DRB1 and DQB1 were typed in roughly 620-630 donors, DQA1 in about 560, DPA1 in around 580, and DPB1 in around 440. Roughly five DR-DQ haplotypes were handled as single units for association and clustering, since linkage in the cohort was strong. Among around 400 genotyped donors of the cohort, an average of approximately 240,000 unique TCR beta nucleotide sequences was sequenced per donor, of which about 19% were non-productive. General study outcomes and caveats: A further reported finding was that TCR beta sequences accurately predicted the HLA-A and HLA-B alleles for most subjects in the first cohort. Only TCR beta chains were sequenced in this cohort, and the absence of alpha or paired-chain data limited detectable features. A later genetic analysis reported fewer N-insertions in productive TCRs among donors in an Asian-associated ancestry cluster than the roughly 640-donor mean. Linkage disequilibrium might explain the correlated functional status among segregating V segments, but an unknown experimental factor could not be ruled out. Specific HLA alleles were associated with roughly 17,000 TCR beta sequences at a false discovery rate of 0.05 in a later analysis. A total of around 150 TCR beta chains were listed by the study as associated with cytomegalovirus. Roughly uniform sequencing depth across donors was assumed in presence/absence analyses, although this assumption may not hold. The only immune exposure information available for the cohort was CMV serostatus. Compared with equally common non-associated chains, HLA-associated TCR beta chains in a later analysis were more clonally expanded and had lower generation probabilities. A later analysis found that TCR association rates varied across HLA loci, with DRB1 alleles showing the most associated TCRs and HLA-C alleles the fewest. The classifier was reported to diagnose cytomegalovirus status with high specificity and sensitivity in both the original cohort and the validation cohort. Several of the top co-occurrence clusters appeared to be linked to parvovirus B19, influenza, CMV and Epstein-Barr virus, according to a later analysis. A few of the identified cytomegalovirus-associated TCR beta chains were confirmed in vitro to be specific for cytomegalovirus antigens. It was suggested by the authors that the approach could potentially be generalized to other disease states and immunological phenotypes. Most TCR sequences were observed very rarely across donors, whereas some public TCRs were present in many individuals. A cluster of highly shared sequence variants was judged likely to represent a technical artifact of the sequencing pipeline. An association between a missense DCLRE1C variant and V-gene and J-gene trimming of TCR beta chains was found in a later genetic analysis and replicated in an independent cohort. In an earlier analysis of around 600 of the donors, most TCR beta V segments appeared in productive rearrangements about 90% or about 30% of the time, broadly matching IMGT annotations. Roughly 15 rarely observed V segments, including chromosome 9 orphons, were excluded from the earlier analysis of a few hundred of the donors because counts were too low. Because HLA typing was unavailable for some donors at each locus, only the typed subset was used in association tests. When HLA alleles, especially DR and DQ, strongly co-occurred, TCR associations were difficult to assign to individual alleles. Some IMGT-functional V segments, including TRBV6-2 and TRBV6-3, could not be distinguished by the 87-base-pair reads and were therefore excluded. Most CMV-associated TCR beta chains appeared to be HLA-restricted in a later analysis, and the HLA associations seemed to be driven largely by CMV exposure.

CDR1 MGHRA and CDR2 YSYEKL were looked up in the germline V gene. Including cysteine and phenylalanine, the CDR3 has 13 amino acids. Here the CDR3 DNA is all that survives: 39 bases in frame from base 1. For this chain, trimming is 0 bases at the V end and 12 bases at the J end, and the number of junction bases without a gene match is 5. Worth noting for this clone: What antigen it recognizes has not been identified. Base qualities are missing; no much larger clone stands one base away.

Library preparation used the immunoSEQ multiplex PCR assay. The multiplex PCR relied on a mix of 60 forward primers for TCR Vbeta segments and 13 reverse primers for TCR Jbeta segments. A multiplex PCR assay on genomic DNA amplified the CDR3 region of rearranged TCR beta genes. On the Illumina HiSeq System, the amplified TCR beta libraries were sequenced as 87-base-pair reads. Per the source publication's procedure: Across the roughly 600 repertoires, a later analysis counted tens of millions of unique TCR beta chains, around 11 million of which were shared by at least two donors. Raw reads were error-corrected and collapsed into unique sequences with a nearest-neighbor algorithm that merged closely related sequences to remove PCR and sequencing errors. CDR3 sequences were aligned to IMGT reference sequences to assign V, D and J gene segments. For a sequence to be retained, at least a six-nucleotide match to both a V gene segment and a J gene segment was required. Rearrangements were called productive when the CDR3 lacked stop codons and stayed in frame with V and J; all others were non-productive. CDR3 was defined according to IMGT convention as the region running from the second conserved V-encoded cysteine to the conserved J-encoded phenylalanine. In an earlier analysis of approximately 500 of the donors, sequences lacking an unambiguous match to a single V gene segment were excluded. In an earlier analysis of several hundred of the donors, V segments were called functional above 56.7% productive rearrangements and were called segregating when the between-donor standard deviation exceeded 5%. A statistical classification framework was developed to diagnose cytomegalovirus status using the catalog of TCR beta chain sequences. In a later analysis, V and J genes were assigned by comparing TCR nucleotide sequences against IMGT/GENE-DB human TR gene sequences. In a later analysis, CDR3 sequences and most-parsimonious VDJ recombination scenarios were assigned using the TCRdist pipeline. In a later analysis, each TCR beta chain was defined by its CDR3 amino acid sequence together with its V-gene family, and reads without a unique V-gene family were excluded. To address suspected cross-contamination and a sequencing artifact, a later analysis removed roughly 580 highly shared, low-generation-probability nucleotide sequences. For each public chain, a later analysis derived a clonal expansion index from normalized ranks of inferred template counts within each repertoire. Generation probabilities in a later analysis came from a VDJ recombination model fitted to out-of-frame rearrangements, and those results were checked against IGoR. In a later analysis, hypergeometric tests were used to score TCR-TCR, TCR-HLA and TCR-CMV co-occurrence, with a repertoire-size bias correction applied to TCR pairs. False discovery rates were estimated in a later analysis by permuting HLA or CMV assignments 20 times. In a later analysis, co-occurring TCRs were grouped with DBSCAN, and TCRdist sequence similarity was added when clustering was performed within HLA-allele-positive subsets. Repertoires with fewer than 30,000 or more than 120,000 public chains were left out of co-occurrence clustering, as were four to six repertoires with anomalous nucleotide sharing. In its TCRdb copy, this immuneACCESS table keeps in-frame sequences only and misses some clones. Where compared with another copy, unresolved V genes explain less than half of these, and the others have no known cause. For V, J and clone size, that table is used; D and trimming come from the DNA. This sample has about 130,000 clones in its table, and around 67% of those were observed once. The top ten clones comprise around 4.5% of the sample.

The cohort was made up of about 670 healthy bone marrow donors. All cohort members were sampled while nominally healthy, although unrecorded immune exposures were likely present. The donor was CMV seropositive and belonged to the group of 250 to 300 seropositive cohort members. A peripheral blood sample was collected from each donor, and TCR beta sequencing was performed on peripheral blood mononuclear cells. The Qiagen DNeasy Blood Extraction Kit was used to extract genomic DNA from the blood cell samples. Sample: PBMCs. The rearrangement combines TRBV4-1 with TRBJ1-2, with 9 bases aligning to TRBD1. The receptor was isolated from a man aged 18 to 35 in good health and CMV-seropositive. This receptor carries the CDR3 CASSQERTGENTF. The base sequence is TGCGCCAGCAGCCAAGAAAGGACAGGGGAGAACACCTTC.